One T cell receptor beta chain is described in this entry. Enrolled through a virtual design, the participants were between roughly 18 and 95 years of age and came from approximately 25 US areas. Among Cohort 3 donors, those recovered had two negative PCRs, clearance, or symptom resolution. In the source study's methods: Reference gene primer amplification gave estimated nucleated cell counts. Generated by immunoSEQ multiplex PCR, the TCRdb table keeps only in-frame clones and is missing some. V, J and clone size are taken as reported in that table, and D and trimming were inferred from the DNA itself. This sample has almost 250,000 clones, with approximately 86% found just once. The sample comes from a study of blood T cell repertoires in COVID-19. CDR3 size: 17 residues. From germline, CDR1 is KGHSH and CDR2 LQKENI. Trimming took 0 bases from V and 4 from J; bases not matched to a gene: 4.

The clonotype was recovered from a woman aged 45-65 years who had recovered from COVID-19. The sample consisted of PBMCs or T cells enriched from blood (not recorded which). The chain couples TRBV18 to TRBJ2-5, with TRBD2 identical over 14 bases. Here the CDR3 reads CASSPPGLAGVGETQYF. In nucleotides, the CDR3 is TGTGCCAGCTCACCACCGGGACTAGCGGGAGTGGGAGAGACCCAGTACTTC. The full variable domain, its missing parts supplied by reference TRBV18 and TRBJ2-5, is NAGVMQNPRHLVRRRGQEARLRCSPMKGHSHVYWYRQLPEEGLKFMVYLQKENIIDESGMPKERFSAEFPKEGPSILRIQQVVRGDSAAYFCASSPPGLAGVGETQYFGPGTRLLVL.